These 11 T cell receptor beta chains originate from one sample sequenced in a study of T cells in Graves' hyperthyroidism and ophthalmopathy. Amplification yielded TCR beta CDR3 regions, with RNA transcripts as the source. RT-PCR in the first round (using the HTBI primer set) targeted the TCR CDR3. MiXCR was run by TCRdb on the multiplex PCR reads, yielding one entry per CDR3 protein. This table has 300,000 to 400,000 distinct CDR3 sequences, around 20% appearing once. Sequenced material: blood. These TCRs come from a woman in her forties or fifties with Graves' hyperthyroidism.

This clonotype was counted ten times or more. The chain combines TRBV11-2 with TRBJ2-5; 7 nucleotides agree with TRBD2. The V and J ends lost 5 bases and 1 base, in that order; junction bases with no gene match: 7. Germline-derived CDR1 and CDR2 are SGHAT and FQNNGV. The length of the CDR3 is 15 residues. CDR3 in DNA: TGTGCCAGCAGCAGCGGGACGCGGGGCCAAGAGACCCAGTACTTC. Its translation is CASSSGTRGQETQYF.

This clonotype was picked up a small number of times. The J gene is TRBJ1-2, the V gene TRBV27; D is ambiguous. The CDR3 runs 13 residues. Trimming stripped 8 bases from V and 3 bases from J, with 13 bases between. Germline V gene data show CDR1 as MNHEY and CDR2 as SMNVEV (reference sequence). CDR3 nucleotides: TGTGCCAGCTCGAATCGGGGAGACTATGGCTACACCTTC. Encoded protein: CASSNRGDYGYTF.

This clonotype was seen many times. The chain is built from TRBV20-1 and TRBJ1-1, with 9 bases aligning to TRBD1. Trimming cost V 2 bases and J 4 bases; bases outside gene matches: 8. From germline, CDR1 is DFQATT and CDR2 SNEGSKA (reference sequence). The CDR3 is 15 amino acids. The DNA of the CDR3 is TGCAGTGCTAGACCCTTACAGGGGGCTACCACTGAAGCTTTCTTT. This sequence encodes CSARPLQGATTEAFF.

This chain links TRBV6-1 with TRBJ2-3; perhaps TRBD2 as D (6 bases). V shed 1 base and J shed 3 bases, with 8 bases lying between them. The germline gives CDR1 MNHNS, CDR2 SASEGT. The CDR3 runs 14 residues. This CDR3 is CASSEGAGTDTQYF. Written as DNA, the CDR3 is TGTGCCAGCAGTGAAGGTGCGGGAACAGATACGCAGTATTTT.

The chain combines TRBV4-1 with TRBJ2-2; D is perhaps TRBD1 (6 bases). The CDR3 extends over 17 amino acids. The V end was cut by 1 base, the J end by 0 bases, with 12 bases between. Germline loops: CDR1 MGHRA, CDR2 YSYEKL. The CDR3 DNA reads as TGCGCCAGCAGCCAAGCCCCCGGGACACCGAACACCGGGGAGCTGTTTTTT. Encoded protein: CASSQAPGTPNTGELFF.

The rearrangement uses TRBV7-8 and TRBJ1-6, with TRBD1 identical over 7 bases. Per the germline V gene, CDR1 is SGHVS and CDR2 is FQNEAQ. The CDR3 covers 19 residues. Trimming cost V 1 base and J 0 bases; bases outside gene matches: 9. Here the CDR3 reads CASSLVGTEGSSYNSPLHF. The CDR3 bases are TGTGCCAGCAGCTTAGTCGGGACAGAGGGCAGCTCCTATAATTCACCCCTCCACTTT.

The chain employs TRBV3-1 and TRBJ1-3; D not resolved. There are 17 residues in the CDR3. Per germline, CDR1 LGHDT and CDR2 YNNKEL (reference sequence). V lost 4 bases and J 1 base, leaving 17 bases between the germline ends. The CDR3 here is CASSLKIELNSGNTIYF. In DNA, the CDR3 is TGTGCCAGCAGCCTAAAGATAGAGTTAAATTCTGGAAACACCATATATTTT.

In this sample, this clonotype turned up many times. The rearrangement uses TRBV20-1 and TRBJ1-5; 7 bases fit TRBD1. This CDR3 is built from 12 residues. Unmatched junction bases numbered 3, after V lost 3 bases and J lost 7 bases. In germline, CDR1 is DFQATT, CDR2 SNEGSKA (reference sequence). CDR3 amino acids: CSASRQGQPQHF. In DNA, the CDR3 is TGCAGTGCTAGCAGACAGGGACAGCCCCAGCATTTT.

This clonotype came up a few times. The rearrangement links TRBV29-1 to TRBJ2-1; D might be TRBD1 (5 bases). V was trimmed by 1 base and J by 6 bases, leaving 10 bases between them. Germline CDR1 is SQVTM and CDR2 is ANQGSEA. This CDR3 has 13 amino acids. CDR3 sequence: CSVEGRVGNEQFF. DNA of the CDR3: TGCAGCGTTGAAGGCAGGGTGGGCAATGAGCAGTTCTTC.

This clonotype was counted at least ten times. The genes are TRBV2 and TRBJ1-4; D call uncertain. V lost 3 bases to trimming and J lost 3 bases, with 11 bases between them. CDR3 size: 15 residues. Germline V gene sequence: CDR1 SNHLY, CDR2 FYNNEI. In DNA form, the CDR3 reads TGTGCCAGCAGTGAGTTCGGCGCAGCTAATGAAAAACTGTTTTTT. Translating gives CASSEFGAANEKLFF.

In its sample, this clonotype was seen a few times. CDR3 amino acids: CASSLSVRGNEQFF. CDR3 bases: TGTGCCAGCAGTTTATCTGTCCGGGGAAATGAGCAGTTCTTC. The V gene is TRBV27, the J gene TRBJ2-1; TRBD2 is a possible D gene (5 bases). Trimming pared 0 bases from V and 7 bases from J, leaving 10 bases between. CDR3 length: 14 amino acids. Germline CDR1 MNHEY, CDR2 SMNVEV (reference sequence).